A single sample is the source of the 25 T cell receptor beta chains below, sequenced in a study of cytomegalovirus exposure and HLA in healthy donors. The study ran its PCR with 60 Vbeta and 13 Jbeta primers. Sequenced by immunoSEQ multiplex PCR; TCRdb stores in-frame clones only, minus some. The data show about 120,000 clones, with roughly three fifths seen just once and roughly 9.8% held by the top ten. The sequencing sample was made of PBMCs. The receptors come from a woman aged 40 to 49 in good health and CMV-seropositive.

The V gene is TRBV9, the J gene TRBJ2-2; TRBD2 might be the D (5 bases). V dropped 1 base and J dropped 8 bases, with 18 bases sitting between them. CDR3 length equals 16 residues. Germline V gives CDR1 SGDLS, CDR2 YYNGEE. The CDR3 bases are TGTGCCAGCAGCGTAACTCCGGGCACCCCGGGAGGGGAGCTGTTTTTT. Its translation: CASSVTPGTPGGELFF.

CDR3 sequence reads: CSVDIGGENTEAFF. The CDR3 DNA sequence: TGCAGCGTTGATATAGGGGGCGAGAACACTGAAGCTTTCTTT. The chain combines TRBV29-1 with TRBJ1-1; 7 positions match TRBD1. V was clipped by 3 bases and J by 1 base; unmatched bases: 5. This CDR3 is built from 14 residues. The germline V gene has CDR1 SQVTM and CDR2 ANQGSEA.

The rearrangement links TRBV19 to TRBJ2-1, with 9 bases fitting TRBD2. This CDR3 comprises 14 residues. Germline V gene sequence: CDR1 LNHDA, CDR2 SQIVND (reference sequence). Trimming cost V 7 bases and J 7 bases; bases outside gene matches: 8. In nucleotides, the CDR3 is TGTGCCAGTAATATGGCGGGAGGGCCAAATGAGCAGTTCTTC. It encodes CASNMAGGPNEQFF.

The rearrangement uses TRBV5-4 and TRBJ1-1; TRBD1 matches 12 bases. V was pared by 6 bases and J by 0 bases, with 12 bases of the junction left unmatched. Germline lookup yields CDR1 SGHNT and CDR2 YYREEE (reference sequence). The CDR3 length is 18 residues. The CDR3, as DNA: TGTGCCAGCAACATTATGAGGGGACAGGGGGCCATGAACACTGAAGCTTTCTTT. Protein product: CASNIMRGQGAMNTEAFF.

The CDR3 DNA sequence: TGTGCCAGCAGCGCCCCCCACGCGCACTCTGGGGCCAACGTCCTGACTTTC. It codes for CASSAPHAHSGANVLTF. J is TRBJ2-6 and V is TRBV9; D not certain. This CDR3 region has 17 residues. Deletions cut 3 bases from V and 0 bases from J, with 13 bases between. From germline, CDR1 is SGDLS and CDR2 YYNGEE. Based on the CDR3 plus reference TRBV9 and TRBJ2-6, the full variable domain is DSGVTQTPKHLITATGQRVTLRCSPRSGDLSVYWYQQSLDQGLQFLIQYYNGEERAKGNILERFSAQQFPDLHSELNLSSLELGDSALYFCASSAPHAHSGANVLTFGAGSRLTVL.

This rearrangement joins TRBV28 to TRBJ2-1, with 14 bases aligning to TRBD2. The CDR3 extends over 17 amino acids. After removal of 6 bases from V and 9 bases from J, the junction contained 13 bases not matched to a gene. From germline, CDR1 is MDHEN and CDR2 SYDVKM. CDR3 amino acids: CASSLGGLAGARGEQFF. The CDR3 nucleotides read TGTGCCAGCAGCCTCGGGGGACTAGCGGGAGCGAGGGGTGAGCAGTTCTTC.

J is TRBJ2-6 and V is TRBV27, with a possible D match to TRBD2 (5 bases). The ends were cut back, 2 bases at V and 1 base at J, with 6 bases in the middle. This CDR3 has 15 amino acids. Per the germline V gene, CDR1 is MNHEY and CDR2 is SMNVEV (reference sequence). In DNA, the CDR3 is TGTGCCAGCAGTTTAACGGGGTCTGGGGCCAACGTCCTGACTTTC. Its translation: CASSLTGSGANVLTF.

The rearrangement uses TRBV12-5 and TRBJ1-4, with 8 bases aligning to TRBD1. V shed 4 bases, J shed 8 bases, and the junction held 6 bases outside the gene matches. The CDR3 length is 14 residues. Germline lookup yields CDR1 LGHNT and CDR2 FRNRAP. CDR3 nucleotide sequence: TGTGCTAGTGGTTCAACAGGGGGGGGAGAAAAACTGTTTTTT. This gives the protein CASGSTGGGEKLFF.

Only a few counts were recorded for this clone. The rearrangement uses TRBV7-9 and TRBJ2-5; D uncertain. The CDR3 has 13 amino acids. The germline V gene encodes CDR1 SEHNR and CDR2 FQNEAQ (reference sequence). Trimming took off 3 bases at V and 3 bases at J, with 8 bases between the two ends. The CDR3 DNA sequence: TGTGCCAGCAGCTTGAGAGTGGAAGAGACCCAGTACTTC. It codes for CASSLRVEETQYF.

J is TRBJ2-5 and V is TRBV27; a weak D match, TRBD1 (6 bases). Trimming removed 0 bases at V and 1 base at J, with 15 bases between. The CDR3 loop spans 17 amino acids. CDR1 and CDR2 (germline): MNHEY, SMNVEV (reference sequence). CDR3: CASSLSLYRVGQETQYF. The CDR3 DNA sequence: TGTGCCAGCAGTTTATCGCTTTACAGGGTAGGCCAAGAGACCCAGTACTTC.

This chain connects TRBV30 to TRBJ2-7, with TRBD1 matching 11 bases. This CDR3 is 18 amino acids long. Germline assignment: CDR1 GTSNPN and CDR2 SVGIG (reference sequence). V gave up 0 bases and J gave up 1 base; unmatched junction bases: 11. The CDR3 coding sequence is TGTGCCTGGAGTGTACATGTTATAGGACAGGGGGCGTCCTACGAGCAGTACTTC. It yields the protein CAWSVHVIGQGASYEQYF.

This clone was detected only once. The V call is TRBV7-9, the J call TRBJ1-3; weak D call: TRBD1 (6 bases). V was clipped by 5 bases and J by 0 bases, with 23 bases between them. From germline, CDR1 is SEHNR and CDR2 FQNEAQ (reference sequence). This CDR3 spans 19 amino acids. Here the CDR3 DNA reads TGTGCCAGCAGCCACTCTAGGACAGCCCAATCCTACTCTGGAAACACCATATATTTT. Protein sequence: CASSHSRTAQSYSGNTIYF.

The genes are TRBV4-1 and TRBJ2-7; D possibly corresponds to TRBD1 (5 bases). The CDR3 has 17 amino acids. V was trimmed by 0 bases and J by 1 base, leaving 16 bases between them. Per the germline V gene, CDR1 is MGHRA and CDR2 is YSYEKL. CDR3 coding DNA: TGCGCCAGCAGCCAAGACGGTACCCCCAGGGTATCCTACGAGCAGTACTTC. Encoded protein: CASSQDGTPRVSYEQYF.

This clone was detected a few times. V gene TRBV6-5 combines with J gene TRBJ2-5, with D perhaps matching TRBD1 (5 bases). CDR3 length: 13 residues. CDR1 MNHEY and CDR2 SVGAGI come from the germline V gene. V dropped 6 bases and J dropped 1 base, with 9 bases sitting between them. The CDR3 DNA reads TGTGCCAGCAGCACAGGTTCCCAAGAGACCCAGTACTTC. This translates into CASSTGSQETQYF.

The gene calls are TRBV5-4 and TRBJ2-3, with D possibly TRBD2 on 6 matching bases. Germline values: CDR1 SGHNT, CDR2 YYREEE (reference sequence). This CDR3 has 14 amino acids. The ends were cut back, 0 bases at V and 6 bases at J, with 11 bases in the middle. CDR3 coding DNA: TGTGCCAGCAGCTTGGGGGCTAGCGTGGATACGCAGTATTTT. Residues: CASSLGASVDTQYF.

J is TRBJ2-4 and V is TRBV10-3; 10 nucleotides agree with TRBD1. Germline V gene lookup returns CDR1 ENHRY and CDR2 SYGVKD. V was clipped by 8 bases and J by 9 bases; unmatched bases: 1. The CDR3 runs to 11 residues. The CDR3 sequence: CAIGQGGIQYF. The CDR3 DNA sequence: TGTGCCATCGGACAGGGGGGCATTCAGTACTTC.

This sequence joins TRBV19 and TRBJ2-1; D unclear. The CDR3 has 15 residues. The germline V gene has CDR1 LNHDA and CDR2 SQIVND (reference sequence). V was pared by 0 bases and J by 3 bases, with 9 bases between. CDR3 sequence (DNA): TGTGCCAGTAGTATAGACGCCCTCAGCTACAATGAGCAGTTCTTC. It encodes CASSIDALSYNEQFF.

This clone came up once. The chain employs TRBV5-1 and TRBJ1-2; tentative D call: TRBD1 (6 bases). This CDR3 region has 14 residues. V was trimmed by 1 base and J by 4 bases, leaving 11 bases between them. The V gene's germline CDR1 is SGHRS and CDR2 YFSETQ. The CDR3 coding sequence is TGCGCCAGCAGCTTGCACAGGGCGGGCTATGGCTACACCTTC. It yields the protein CASSLHRAGYGYTF.

This chain uses TRBV6-6 with TRBJ2-7; the D is unclear. Germline V gene lookup returns CDR1 MNHNY and CDR2 SVGAGI (reference sequence). The V end was cut by 2 bases, the J end by 0 bases, with 11 bases between. The CDR3 sequence is 15 residues long. The CDR3 DNA reads TGTGCCAGCAGTTACCAGTCCGGGTTCTCCTACGAGCAGTACTTC. Its protein is CASSYQSGFSYEQYF.

As for this clone: An end of the junction does not agree with germline; a read error may underlie this. V and J are TRBV15 and TRBJ1-4; tentatively, D is TRBD1 (5 bases). This CDR3 comprises 16 residues. The V gene's germline CDR1 is LNHNV and CDR2 YYDKDF (reference sequence). The CDR3 here is CATSRDYTGEGEKLFF. DNA of the CDR3: TGTGCCACCAGCCGAGATTACACGGGGGAGGGGGAAAAACTGTTTTTT.

The chain employs TRBV6-6 and TRBJ1-1; no clear D gene. This CDR3 spans 13 amino acids. Trimming took 5 bases from V and 3 from J, leaving 10 bases between them. The V gene's germline CDR1 is MNHNY and CDR2 SVGAGI (reference sequence). In DNA form, the CDR3 reads TGTGCCAGCAGTCCGGGGAGCGACACTGAAGCTTTCTTT. This encodes CASSPGSDTEAFF.

The V and J genes are TRBV6-5 and TRBJ2-1; 11 bases are shared with TRBD2. V was pared by 7 bases and J by 6 bases, with 8 bases of the junction left unmatched. Germline V lookup: CDR1 MNHEY, CDR2 SVGAGI. CDR3 length: 15 amino acids. The CDR3 spells CASNLLAGAGNEQFF. The DNA of the CDR3 is TGTGCCAGCAATTTACTAGCGGGAGCAGGCAATGAGCAGTTCTTC.

V gene TRBV7-6 combines with J gene TRBJ1-5, with D tentatively TRBD1 (5 bases). The CDR3 loop spans 13 amino acids. The ends were cut back, 5 bases at V and 5 bases at J, with 10 bases in the middle. Germline lookup yields CDR1 SGHVS and CDR2 FNYEAQ. CDR3 loop: CASSPGRDQPQHF. The DNA of the CDR3 is TGTGCCAGCAGCCCAGGGCGCGATCAGCCCCAGCATTTT.

The chain carries TRBV7-9 and TRBJ2-1; D remains ambiguous. There are 12 residues in the CDR3. Trimming removed 5 bases at V and 7 bases at J, with 9 bases between. Germline V gene data show CDR1 as SEHNR and CDR2 as FQNEAQ (reference sequence). The CDR3 bases are TGTGCCAGCAGCAGAAGCAAGAATGAGCAGTTCTTC. Encoded protein: CASSRSKNEQFF.

The chain employs TRBV19 and TRBJ1-5, with a weak D call TRBD1 (5 bases). Trimming took off 7 bases at V and 0 bases at J, with 13 bases between the two ends. The CDR3 contains 15 residues. From germline, CDR1 is LNHDA and CDR2 SQIVND (reference sequence). The CDR3 DNA follows: TGTGCCAGTAAAGACAGACGAAATAGCAATCAGCCCCAGCATTTT. Translating it yields CASKDRRNSNQPQHF.